This is a list of T cell receptor beta chains from one sample in a study of T cell responses to AZD1222 COVID-19 vaccine. Clones were sequenced by immunoSEQ multiplex PCR, and TCRdb holds only the in-frame ones, with some missing. Here the sample spans more than 70,000 clones, 87% being singletons. Specimen: peripheral blood, collected 28 days after the second AZD1222 dose. These receptors originate from an adult who received the AZD1222 COVID-19 vaccine. The CDR3 runs from the conserved cysteine through the conserved F or W.

v_gene: TRBV4-3; j_gene: TRBJ2-6; CDR3aa: CASSQEASSGANVLTF
v_gene: TRBV2; j_gene: TRBJ1-1; CDR3aa: CASSDRFINTEAFF
v_gene: TRBV7-9; j_gene: TRBJ2-1; CDR3aa: CASSPGGLFVEQFF
v_gene: TRBV18; j_gene: TRBJ1-1; CDR3aa: CASSPDGQMNTEAFF
v_gene: TRBV19; j_gene: TRBJ1-1; CDR3aa: CATRRDRPNTEAFF
v_gene: TRBV7-2; j_gene: TRBJ2-5; CDR3aa: CASSFKTQYF
v_gene: TRBV10-1; j_gene: TRBJ2-3; CDR3aa: CASSDRDLGTDTQYF
v_gene: TRBV6-5; j_gene: TRBJ2-1; CDR3aa: CASRPGVGNEQFF
v_gene: TRBV28; j_gene: TRBJ1-2; CDR3aa: CASSTIYGYTF
v_gene: TRBV18; j_gene: TRBJ1-1; CDR3aa: CASSAIQVGTEAFF
v_gene: TRBV5-1; j_gene: TRBJ2-3; CDR3aa: CASSNGQGLTDTQYF
v_gene: TRBV6-5; j_gene: TRBJ1-1; CDR3aa: CASSSPDRGNTEAFF
v_gene: TRBV18; j_gene: TRBJ1-1; CDR3aa: CASSPIQGWDTEAFF
v_gene: TRBV19; j_gene: TRBJ2-7; CDR3aa: CASTPSWGLGSQEQYF
v_gene: TRBV2; j_gene: TRBJ2-3; CDR3aa: CAGSASGSIADTQYF
v_gene: TRBV4-1; j_gene: TRBJ1-1; CDR3aa: CASSQVRQNTEAFF
v_gene: TRBV12-5; j_gene: TRBJ2-1; CDR3aa: CASGSRGTSYNEQFF